The rows below give T cell receptor beta chains drawn from one sample of a study of cytomegalovirus exposure and HLA in healthy donors. TCRdb's table, derived via immunoSEQ multiplex PCR, lists solely in-frame clones and lacks some. Among about 130,000 clones listed, about four fifths were seen once. The sample consisted of PBMCs. The receptors shown here come from a man aged 35 to 55 in good health and CMV-seronegative. CDR3s include the opening cysteine and the closing phenylalanine or tryptophan. The D gene is left open where the match is weak. Size is omitted from some rows. Given values are once, few, many or a class for expanded clones.

j_gene,v_gene,abundance,d_gene,CDR3nt,CDR3aa
TRBJ1-1,TRBV2,.,.,TGTGCCAGCAGTGACTACAGGAACACTGAAGCTTTCTTT,CASSDYRNTEAFF
TRBJ1-2,TRBV29-1,.,.,TGCAGCGTTCTTAGGCAGGATTATGGCTACACCTTC,CSVLRQDYGYTF
TRBJ1-4,TRBV5-8,.,TRBD1,TGTGCCAGCAGCTACAGGGGGCTCGGTGAAAAACTGTTTTTT,CASSYRGLGEKLFF
TRBJ1-5,TRBV6-4,.,.,TGTGCCAGCTCCCGGGAGGGGGGGAACAATCAGCCCCAGCATTTT,CASSREGGNNQPQHF
TRBJ2-7,TRBV7-2,.,TRBD1,TGTGCCAGCAGCTTAGGAACAGGGGGCAACGGCTACGAGCAGTACTTC,CASSLGTGGNGYEQYF
TRBJ1-5,TRBV19,.,TRBD1,TGTGCCAGTAGTAACAGGGGAAATCAGCCCCAGCATTTT,CASSNRGNQPQHF
TRBJ2-3,TRBV9,.,TRBD2,TGTGCCAGCGGCGTAGGAGGCGGGGGGGCCCTCACAGATACGCAGTATTTT,CASGVGGGGALTDTQYF
TRBJ2-2,TRBV9,.,TRBD1,TGTGCCAGCAGCGTACAGGGGGCGTTGAACACCGGGGAGCTGTTTTTT,CASSVQGALNTGELFF
TRBJ2-3,TRBV6-1,few,TRBD2,TGTGCCACCCAAGCGGGGGGACAGCCCACAGATACGCAGTATTTT,CATQAGGQPTDTQYF
TRBJ1-3,TRBV13,.,.,TGTGCCAGCAGCGCCCCGACTATTCGAAGCGGCCGAAACACCATATATTTT,CASSAPTIRSGRNTIYF
TRBJ2-7,TRBV20-1,few,.,TGCAGTGCCTATAGCGGTGGCGAGCAGTACTTC,CSAYSGGEQYF
TRBJ1-6,TRBV2,.,.,TGTGCCAGCAGTGAAGCGGGGCTCCGAAGTTCACCCCTCCACTTT,CASSEAGLRSSPLHF
TRBJ2-5,TRBV28,.,TRBD2,TGTGCCAGCAGAACAAAACTATATCGGGGGGGAAAAGAGACCCAGTACTTC,CASRTKLYRGGKETQYF
TRBJ2-3,TRBV7-3,.,.,TGTGCCAGCGCTCGTGAGGTCCGCACAGATACGCAGTATTTT,CASAREVRTDTQYF
TRBJ1-6,TRBV5-4,.,.,TGTGCCAGCAGCTTGGACAGGGAACTTTCACCCCTCCACTTT,CASSLDRELSPLHF
TRBJ2-7,TRBV12-5,few,TRBD1,TGTGCTAGTGGTCTGGACAGGGGGATCGAGCAGTACTTC,CASGLDRGIEQYF
TRBJ1-3,TRBV4-2,.,TRBD1,TGTGCCAGCAGCCAAACCGGGACAGGGGGAAACACCATATATTTT,CASSQTGTGGNTIYF